These 12 T cell receptor beta chains were sequenced from one sample in a study of CD8 T cells in ankylosing spondylitis. Each CDR3 protein gets one entry after TCRdb re-called the 5' RACE reads with MiXCR. The sample records approximately 200,000 distinct CDR3 sequences, roughly 12% being singletons. Sample: blood, either unsorted or a sorted T cell fraction (not recorded which). The source of these receptors is a male donor with ankylosing spondylitis or in good health (not recorded which).

The CDR3 sequence is CASSPAGGSNYGYTF. CDR3 coding DNA: TGCGCCAGCAGCCCCGCAGGAGGGTCGAACTATGGCTACACCTTC. The chain links TRBV5-1 to TRBJ1-2; unclear D gene. V was clipped by 4 bases and J by 2 bases, with 15 bases between them. The CDR3 extends over 15 amino acids. The germline gives CDR1 SGHRS, CDR2 YFSETQ.

This clonotype occurred many times. This chain connects TRBV12-3 or TRBV12-4 to TRBJ1-1, with D unresolved. Trimming cost V 6 bases and J 4 bases, with 12 bases left between them. The length of the CDR3 is 13 residues. The CDR3 coding sequence is TGTGCCAGCAGCGAGGATCGGGGCACTGAAGCTTTCTTT. Encoded protein: CASSEDRGTEAFF.

This clonotype was seen repeatedly, ten times or more. This chain uses TRBV10-2 with TRBJ2-7; 11 bases match TRBD1. The germline gives CDR1 WSHSY, CDR2 SAAADI. The CDR3 has 13 amino acids. The V segment lost 8 bases and the J segment 7 bases; nucleotides outside the gene matches: 7. DNA for the CDR3: TGCGCCAGCCGGCCGGGACAGGGGGAGGAGCAGTACTTC. This encodes CASRPGQGEEQYF.

V and J are TRBV7-9 and TRBJ2-2; the match to TRBD2 covers 10 bases. The CDR3 covers 13 residues. Germline loops: CDR1 SEHNR, CDR2 FQNEAQ (reference sequence). The V segment lost 6 bases and the J segment 10 bases; nucleotides outside the gene matches: 5. The DNA of the CDR3 is TGTGCCAGCAGGAGCGGGGGGGCAAAGGAGCTGTTTTTT. Residues: CASRSGGAKELFF. The full variable domain, completed using reference TRBV7-9 and TRBJ2-2, is DTGVSQNPRHKITKRGQNVTFRCDPISEHNRLYWYRQTLGQGPEFLTYFQNEAQLEKSRLLSDRFSAERPKGSFSTLEIQRTEQGDSAMYLCASRSGGAKELFFGEGSRLTVL.

The rearrangement uses TRBV14 and TRBJ2-7, with 12 bases aligning to TRBD1. V shed 5 bases, J shed 0 bases, and the junction held 8 bases outside the gene matches. Germline CDR1 is SGHDN and CDR2 is FVKESK. This CDR3 spans 17 amino acids. CDR3 bases: TGTGCCAGCAGCGCCCAACCGGGACAGGGGGCCTCCTACGAGCAGTACTTC. Translation: CASSAQPGQGASYEQYF.

The rearrangement links TRBV7-9 to TRBJ2-5; 10 nucleotides line up with TRBD2. V gave up 7 bases and J gave up 3 bases; unmatched junction bases: 2. The CDR3 has 13 residues. Germline CDR1 SEHNR, CDR2 FQNEAQ (reference sequence). In DNA, the CDR3 is TGTGCCAGCACTCTAGCGGGAGAAGAGACCCAGTACTTC. The encoded protein is CASTLAGEETQYF. The full variable domain, its missing parts supplied by reference TRBV7-9 and TRBJ2-5, is DTGVSQNPRHKITKRGQNVTFRCDPISEHNRLYWYRQTLGQGPEFLTYFQNEAQLEKSRLLSDRFSAERPKGSFSTLEIQRTEQGDSAMYLCASTLAGEETQYFGPGTRLLVL.

This clonotype was seen many times. The J gene is TRBJ2-5, the V gene TRBV27; tentative D call: TRBD1 (5 bases). The germline V gene encodes CDR1 MNHEY and CDR2 SMNVEV (reference sequence). Trimming took 2 bases from V and 7 from J, leaving 14 bases between them. The CDR3 loop spans 14 amino acids. DNA for the CDR3: TGTGCCAGCAGTTTAATGGGGCCCGGCGGGACCCAGTACTTC. Translation: CASSLMGPGGTQYF.

The chain uses TRBV27 and TRBJ2-1; 11 bases are shared with TRBD2. V lost 7 bases and J lost 2; bases outside the gene matches: 10. CDR1 is MNHEY and CDR2 is SMNVEV in the germline V gene (reference sequence). The CDR3 covers 17 residues. CDR3 sequence (DNA): TGTGCCAGCACCACGGAAGTAGCGGGAGGGGCCTACAATGAGCAGTTCTTC. It specifies CASTTEVAGGAYNEQFF.

This clonotype has just one count. The rearrangement links TRBV20-1 to TRBJ2-7; TRBD2 is a possible D gene (6 bases). Germline CDR1 DFQATT, CDR2 SNEGSKA (reference sequence). V lost 1 base to trimming and J lost 2 bases, with 12 bases between them. This CDR3 is built from 14 residues. The CDR3 loop reads CSARVRGTPYEQYF. DNA of the CDR3: TGCAGTGCTAGAGTTCGGGGGACCCCCTACGAGCAGTACTTC.

This clonotype was seen a few times. J is TRBJ2-4 and V is TRBV3-1, with a weak D call TRBD1 (7 bases). Trimming left V 0 bases short and J 5 bases short, with 26 bases between. Germline V gene sequence: CDR1 LGHDT, CDR2 YNNKEL (reference sequence). The CDR3 length is 20 residues. In DNA, the CDR3 is TGTGCCAGCAGCCAAGATCCGATAGTACAGGGGACTCTGGGGGAAAACATTCAGTACTTC. The encoded protein is CASSQDPIVQGTLGENIQYF.

This clonotype was counted between two and nine times. The gene calls are TRBV13 and TRBJ1-1; D gene unclear. The germline V gene has CDR1 PRHDT and CDR2 FYEKMQ (reference sequence). The CDR3 has 11 amino acids. Trimming shortened V by 5 bases and J by 3 bases, and 4 bases separated the two germline ends. The CDR3 reads CASSPHTEAFF. DNA for the CDR3: TGTGCCAGCAGCCCACACACTGAAGCTTTCTTT.

The chain carries TRBV6-1 and TRBJ2-1; unclear D gene. The CDR3 covers 14 residues. The germline V and J ends were trimmed by 8 bases and 0 bases, with 11 bases remaining between them. The germline gives CDR1 MNHNS, CDR2 SASEGT. CDR3 sequence (DNA): TGTGCCAGCCTCGGGTGGAGCTCCTACAATGAGCAGTTCTTC. It codes for CASLGWSSYNEQFF.